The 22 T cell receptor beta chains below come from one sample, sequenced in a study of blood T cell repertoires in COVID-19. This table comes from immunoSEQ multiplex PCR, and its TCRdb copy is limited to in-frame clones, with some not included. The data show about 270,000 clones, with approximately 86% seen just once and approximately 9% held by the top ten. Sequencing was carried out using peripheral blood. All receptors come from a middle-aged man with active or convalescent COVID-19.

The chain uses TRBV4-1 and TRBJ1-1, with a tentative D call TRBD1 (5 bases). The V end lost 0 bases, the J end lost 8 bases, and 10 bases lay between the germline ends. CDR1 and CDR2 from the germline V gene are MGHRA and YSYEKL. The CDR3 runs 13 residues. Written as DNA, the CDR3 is TGCGCCAGCAGCCAAGACGGGGGAGCGGAAGCTTTCTTT. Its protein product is CASSQDGGAEAFF.

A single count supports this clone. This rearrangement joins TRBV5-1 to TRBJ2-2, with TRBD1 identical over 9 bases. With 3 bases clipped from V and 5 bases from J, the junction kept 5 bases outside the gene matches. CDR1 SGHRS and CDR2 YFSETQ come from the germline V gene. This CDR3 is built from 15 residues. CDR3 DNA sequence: TGCGCCAGCAGCTCTGGACAGGGGCGGACCGGGGAGCTGTTTTTT. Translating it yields CASSSGQGRTGELFF.

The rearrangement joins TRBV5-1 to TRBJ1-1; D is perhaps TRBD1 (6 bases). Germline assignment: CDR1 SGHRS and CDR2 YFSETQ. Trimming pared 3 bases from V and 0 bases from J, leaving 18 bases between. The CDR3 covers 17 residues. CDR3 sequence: CASSSGGVRNLNTEAFF. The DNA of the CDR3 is TGCGCCAGCAGCTCGGGGGGCGTCAGAAACTTGAACACTGAAGCTTTCTTT.

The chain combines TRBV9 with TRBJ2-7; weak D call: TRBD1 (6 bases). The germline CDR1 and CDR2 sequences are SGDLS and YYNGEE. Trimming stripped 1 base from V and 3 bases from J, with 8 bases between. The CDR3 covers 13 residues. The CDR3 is CASSVKGGYEQYF. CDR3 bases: TGTGCCAGCAGCGTAAAAGGGGGCTACGAGCAGTACTTC.

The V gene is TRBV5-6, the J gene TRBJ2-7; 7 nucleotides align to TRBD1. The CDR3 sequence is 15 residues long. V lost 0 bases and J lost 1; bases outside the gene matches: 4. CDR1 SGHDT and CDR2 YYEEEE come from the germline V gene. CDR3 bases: TGTGCCAGCAGCTTGGACCCGGGACAGTCCTACGAGCAGTACTTC. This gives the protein CASSLDPGQSYEQYF.

CDR3 amino acids: CASSHQGAGTEAFF. The CDR3 nucleotides read TGTGCCAGCAGCCACCAGGGGGCGGGGACTGAAGCTTTCTTT. This chain links TRBV4-2 with TRBJ1-1, with 8 bases fitting TRBD1. Per the germline V gene, CDR1 is LGHNA and CDR2 is YNFKEQ. The junction had 5 bases not matched to a gene; V was cut back by 3 bases and J by 5 bases. The CDR3 sequence is 14 residues long.

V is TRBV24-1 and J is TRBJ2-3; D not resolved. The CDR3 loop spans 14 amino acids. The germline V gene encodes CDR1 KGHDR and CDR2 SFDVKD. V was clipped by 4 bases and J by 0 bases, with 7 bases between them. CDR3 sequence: CATSDAYSTDTQYF. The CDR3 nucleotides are TGTGCCACCAGTGACGCCTATAGCACAGATACGCAGTATTTT.

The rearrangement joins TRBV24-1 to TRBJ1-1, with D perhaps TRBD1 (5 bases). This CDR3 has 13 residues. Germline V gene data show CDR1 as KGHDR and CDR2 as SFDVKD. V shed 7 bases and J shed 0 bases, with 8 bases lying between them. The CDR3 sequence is CATRARVNTEAFF. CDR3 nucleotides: TGTGCCACCAGGGCCAGGGTGAACACTGAAGCTTTCTTT.

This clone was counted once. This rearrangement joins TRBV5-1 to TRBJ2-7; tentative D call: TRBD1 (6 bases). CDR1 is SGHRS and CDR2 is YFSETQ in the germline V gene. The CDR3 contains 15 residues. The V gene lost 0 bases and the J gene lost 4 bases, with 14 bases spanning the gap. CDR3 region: CASSLEPGVAYEQYF. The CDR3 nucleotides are TGCGCCAGCAGCTTGGAGCCAGGGGTAGCATACGAGCAGTACTTC.

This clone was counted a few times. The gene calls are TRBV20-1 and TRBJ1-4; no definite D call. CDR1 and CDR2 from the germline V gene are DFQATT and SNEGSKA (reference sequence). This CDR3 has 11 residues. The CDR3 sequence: CGTETNEKLFF. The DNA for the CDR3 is TGCGGTACTGAGACTAATGAAAAACTGTTTTTT.

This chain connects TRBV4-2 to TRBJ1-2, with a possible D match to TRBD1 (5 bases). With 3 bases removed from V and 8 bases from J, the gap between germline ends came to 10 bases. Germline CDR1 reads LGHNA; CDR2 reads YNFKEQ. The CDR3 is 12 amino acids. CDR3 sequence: CASSHQGPGYTF. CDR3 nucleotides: TGTGCCAGCAGCCACCAGGGCCCGGGCTACACCTTC.

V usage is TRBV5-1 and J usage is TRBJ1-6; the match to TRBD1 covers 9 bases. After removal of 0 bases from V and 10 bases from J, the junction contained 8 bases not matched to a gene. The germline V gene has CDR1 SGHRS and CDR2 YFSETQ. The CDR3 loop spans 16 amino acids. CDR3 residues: CASSLESGQGGSPLHF. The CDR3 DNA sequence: TGCGCCAGCAGCTTGGAGTCGGGACAGGGAGGCTCACCCCTCCACTTT.

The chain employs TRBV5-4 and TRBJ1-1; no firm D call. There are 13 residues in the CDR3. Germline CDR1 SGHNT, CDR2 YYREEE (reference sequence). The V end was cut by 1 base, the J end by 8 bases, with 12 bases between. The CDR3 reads CASSLTSGVEAFF. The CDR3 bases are TGTGCCAGCAGCTTGACCTCCGGGGTGGAAGCTTTCTTT.

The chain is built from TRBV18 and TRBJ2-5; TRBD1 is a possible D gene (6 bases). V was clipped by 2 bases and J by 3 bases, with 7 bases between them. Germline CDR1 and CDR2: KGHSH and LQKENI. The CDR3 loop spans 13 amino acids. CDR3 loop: CASSPRTEETQYF. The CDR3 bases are TGTGCCAGCTCACCAAGGACAGAAGAGACCCAGTACTTC.

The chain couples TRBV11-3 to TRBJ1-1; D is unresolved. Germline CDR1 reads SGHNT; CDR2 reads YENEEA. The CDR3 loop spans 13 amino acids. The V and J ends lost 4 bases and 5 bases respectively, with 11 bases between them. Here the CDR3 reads CASSSERYTEAFF. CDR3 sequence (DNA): TGTGCCAGCAGCTCAGAGAGATATACTGAAGCTTTCTTT.

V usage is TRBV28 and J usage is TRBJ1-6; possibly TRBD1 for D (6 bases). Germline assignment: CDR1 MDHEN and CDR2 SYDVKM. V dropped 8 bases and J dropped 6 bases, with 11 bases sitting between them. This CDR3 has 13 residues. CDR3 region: CASGRQVNSPLHF. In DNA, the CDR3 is TGTGCCAGCGGCCGACAGGTTAATTCACCCCTCCACTTT.

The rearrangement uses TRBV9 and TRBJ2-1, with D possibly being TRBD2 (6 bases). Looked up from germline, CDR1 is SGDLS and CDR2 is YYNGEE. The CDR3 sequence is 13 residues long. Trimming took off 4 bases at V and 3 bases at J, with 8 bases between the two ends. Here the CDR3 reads CASSQGLYNEQFF. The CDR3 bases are TGTGCCAGCAGCCAGGGACTCTACAATGAGCAGTTCTTC.

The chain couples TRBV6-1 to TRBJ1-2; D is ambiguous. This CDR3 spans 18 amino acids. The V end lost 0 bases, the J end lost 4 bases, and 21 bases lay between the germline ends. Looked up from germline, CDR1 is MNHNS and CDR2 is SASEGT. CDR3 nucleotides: TGTGCCAGCAGTGAAGCGCTTTTATTGGGCAGCGGAGGCTATGGCTACACCTTC. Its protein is CASSEALLLGSGGYGYTF.

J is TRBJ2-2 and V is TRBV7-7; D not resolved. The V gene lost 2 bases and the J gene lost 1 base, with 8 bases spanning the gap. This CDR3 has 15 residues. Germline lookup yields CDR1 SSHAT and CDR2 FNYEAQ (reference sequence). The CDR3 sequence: CASSLSPGNTGELFF. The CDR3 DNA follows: TGTGCCAGCAGCTTATCCCCAGGGAACACCGGGGAGCTGTTTTTT.

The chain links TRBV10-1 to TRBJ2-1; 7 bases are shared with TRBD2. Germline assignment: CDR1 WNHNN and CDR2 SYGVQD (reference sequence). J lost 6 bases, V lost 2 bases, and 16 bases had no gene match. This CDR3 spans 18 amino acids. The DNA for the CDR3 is TGCGCCAGCAGTGAGGATAAGTCGCGACTAGCTTCGGGCAATGAGCAGTTCTTC. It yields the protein CASSEDKSRLASGNEQFF.

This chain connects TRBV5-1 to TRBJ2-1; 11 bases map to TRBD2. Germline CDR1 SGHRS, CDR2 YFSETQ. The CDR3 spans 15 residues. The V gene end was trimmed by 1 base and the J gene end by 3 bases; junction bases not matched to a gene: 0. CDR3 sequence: CASSLTSGGYNEQFF. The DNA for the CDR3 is TGCGCCAGCAGCTTGACTAGCGGGGGCTACAATGAGCAGTTCTTC.

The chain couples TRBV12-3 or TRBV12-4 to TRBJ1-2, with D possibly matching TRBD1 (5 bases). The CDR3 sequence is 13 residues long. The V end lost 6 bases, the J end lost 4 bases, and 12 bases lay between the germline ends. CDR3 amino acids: CASSPGGSYGYTF. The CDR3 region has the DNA TGTGCCAGCAGCCCGGGGGGTAGCTATGGCTACACCTTC.